Presented here are 10 T cell receptor beta chains from one specimen sequenced in a study of cytomegalovirus exposure and HLA in healthy donors. The PCR used 60 Vbeta and 13 Jbeta primers. Sequenced by immunoSEQ multiplex PCR; TCRdb stores in-frame clones only, minus some. Of 100,000 to 120,000 clones in the sample, around 87% were seen once. The sample consisted of PBMCs. The source is a middle-aged man in good health and CMV-seronegative.

This chain uses TRBV28 with TRBJ1-2; the match to TRBD1 covers 7 bases. The CDR3 loop spans 13 amino acids. CDR1 MDHEN and CDR2 SYDVKM come from the germline V gene. V lost 6 bases and J lost 8; bases outside the gene matches: 9. The CDR3 region is CASRSGQARGYTF. CDR3 nucleotides: TGTGCCAGCAGAAGCGGACAGGCCCGGGGCTACACCTTC.

The chain combines TRBV6-5 with TRBJ1-1; the match to TRBD1 covers 7 bases. V was clipped by 5 bases and J by 6 bases; unmatched bases: 9. The CDR3 sequence is 14 residues long. Germline V CDR1 and CDR2: MNHEY, SVGAGI. CDR3 region: CASSRQGDPPEAFF. The CDR3 nucleotides read TGTGCCAGCAGTCGACAGGGAGACCCACCTGAAGCTTTCTTT.

This sequence joins TRBV7-9 and TRBJ2-2; no clear D gene. The ends were cut back, 1 base at V and 1 base at J, with 7 bases in the middle. The length of the CDR3 is 15 residues. From germline, CDR1 is SEHNR and CDR2 FQNEAQ (reference sequence). The CDR3 DNA sequence: TGTGCCAGCAGCTTAGGCACACGGAACACCGGGGAGCTGTTTTTT. Translation: CASSLGTRNTGELFF.

The chain links TRBV5-6 to TRBJ1-4; TRBD1 is a possible D gene (6 bases). The CDR3 contains 15 residues. V gave up 5 bases and J gave up 8 bases, with 19 bases separating them. Germline loops: CDR1 SGHDT, CDR2 YYEEEE. The CDR3 DNA follows: TGTGCCAGCAGTTTCGGAAGCGGGGGGCGGGAAAAACTGTTTTTT. Residues: CASSFGSGGREKLFF.

The sample holds a few counts of this clone. V usage is TRBV7-9 and J usage is TRBJ2-2, with a possible D match to TRBD1 (5 bases). Per the germline V gene, CDR1 is SEHNR and CDR2 is FQNEAQ (reference sequence). V dropped 1 base and J dropped 6 bases, with 9 bases sitting between them. The CDR3 contains 14 residues. CDR3 DNA sequence: TGTGCCAGCAGCTTAGGCAAGACAGCCGGGGAGCTGTTTTTT. Amino acid sequence: CASSLGKTAGELFF.

CDR3 sequence reads: CASTRDTDGVQYF. CDR3 coding DNA: TGTGCCAGCACCCGGGACACCGATGGGGTGCAGTACTTC. The V gene is TRBV7-9, the J gene TRBJ2-7, with a possible D match to TRBD1 (6 bases). Germline values: CDR1 SEHNR, CDR2 FQNEAQ (reference sequence). V was cut by 7 bases and J by 9 bases, with 19 bases left in between. This CDR3 spans 13 amino acids.

J is TRBJ2-1 and V is TRBV7-8, with D possibly being TRBD2 (5 bases). V dropped 8 bases and J dropped 3 bases, with 11 bases sitting between them. Germline CDR1 SGHVS, CDR2 FQNEAQ. This CDR3 is built from 13 residues. This CDR3 reads CASRSRDYNEQFF. The CDR3 DNA reads as TGTGCCAGCCGTTCGAGGGACTACAATGAGCAGTTCTTC.

The J gene is TRBJ1-5, the V gene TRBV5-6; D unresolved. Germline V gene lookup returns CDR1 SGHDT and CDR2 YYEEEE. Trimming shortened V by 0 bases and J by 3 bases, and 7 bases separated the two germline ends. The CDR3 spans 14 residues. CDR3 amino acids: CASSLGQVNQPQHF. The CDR3 coding sequence is TGTGCCAGCAGCTTGGGGCAGGTCAATCAGCCCCAGCATTTT.

V usage is TRBV10-3 and J usage is TRBJ1-3; D is perhaps TRBD1 (6 bases). The CDR3 covers 15 residues. The V end was cut by 4 bases, the J end by 3 bases, with 13 bases between. Germline V gene data show CDR1 as ENHRY and CDR2 as SYGVKD. The CDR3 loop reads CAISASTGLGNTIYF. The CDR3 coding sequence is TGTGCCATCAGTGCCTCTACAGGGCTTGGAAACACCATATATTTT.

This sequence joins TRBV5-6 and TRBJ2-3, with D uncertain. The V end lost 0 bases, the J end lost 2 bases, and 10 bases lay between the germline ends. CDR3 size: 15 residues. Germline V lookup: CDR1 SGHDT, CDR2 YYEEEE. CDR3 coding DNA: TGTGCCAGCAGCTTGGTACGGAGTTTCACAGATACGCAGTATTTT. Amino acid sequence: CASSLVRSFTDTQYF.